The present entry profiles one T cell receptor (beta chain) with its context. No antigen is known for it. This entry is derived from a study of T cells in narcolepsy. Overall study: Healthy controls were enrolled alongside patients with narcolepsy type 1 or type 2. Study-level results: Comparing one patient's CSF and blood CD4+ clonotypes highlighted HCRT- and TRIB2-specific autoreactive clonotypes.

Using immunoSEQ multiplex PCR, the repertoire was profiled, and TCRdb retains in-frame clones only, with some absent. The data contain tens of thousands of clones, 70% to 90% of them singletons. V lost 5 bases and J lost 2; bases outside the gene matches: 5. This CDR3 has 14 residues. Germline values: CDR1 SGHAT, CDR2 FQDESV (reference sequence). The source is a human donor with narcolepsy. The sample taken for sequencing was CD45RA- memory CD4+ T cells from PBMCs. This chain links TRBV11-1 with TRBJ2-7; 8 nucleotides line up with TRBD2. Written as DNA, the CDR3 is TGTGCCAGCAGCCCAAGCGGGAGACCCTACGAGCAGTACTTC. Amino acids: CASSPSGRPYEQYF. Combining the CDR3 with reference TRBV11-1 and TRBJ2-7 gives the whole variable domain EAEVAQSPRYKITEKSQAVAFWCDPISGHATLYWYRQILGQGPELLVQFQDESVVDDSQLPKDRFSAERLKGVDSTLKIQPAELGDSAMYLCASSPSGRPYEQYFGPGTRLTVT.